This TCR beta chain stems from a study of response to subunit inactivated influenza vaccine. Findings and limits, study-wide: It was the authors' suggestion that each seasonal influenza vaccination recruits few new T cells.

At least ten counts were recorded for this clonotype. The antigen is undetermined. TCRdb reprocessed the RT-PCR reads via MiXCR and lists one record per CDR3 protein. This table holds 630,000 or so distinct CDR3 sequences, around 16% found once. CDR1 and CDR2 from the germline V gene are SQVTM and ANQGSEA. Unmatched junction bases numbered 1, after V lost 6 bases and J lost 1 base. CDR3 length: 14 residues. The source was PBMCs from blood, collected about 12 days after vaccination. The clonotype was recovered from a man aged 45-65 years who received an inactivated influenza vaccine. This sequence joins TRBV29-1 and TRBJ2-2, with 11 bases aligning to TRBD2. The CDR3 loop is CSVGLAGNTGELFF. The CDR3 DNA reads as TGCAGCGTCGGACTAGCGGGGAACACCGGGGAGCTGTTTTTT.